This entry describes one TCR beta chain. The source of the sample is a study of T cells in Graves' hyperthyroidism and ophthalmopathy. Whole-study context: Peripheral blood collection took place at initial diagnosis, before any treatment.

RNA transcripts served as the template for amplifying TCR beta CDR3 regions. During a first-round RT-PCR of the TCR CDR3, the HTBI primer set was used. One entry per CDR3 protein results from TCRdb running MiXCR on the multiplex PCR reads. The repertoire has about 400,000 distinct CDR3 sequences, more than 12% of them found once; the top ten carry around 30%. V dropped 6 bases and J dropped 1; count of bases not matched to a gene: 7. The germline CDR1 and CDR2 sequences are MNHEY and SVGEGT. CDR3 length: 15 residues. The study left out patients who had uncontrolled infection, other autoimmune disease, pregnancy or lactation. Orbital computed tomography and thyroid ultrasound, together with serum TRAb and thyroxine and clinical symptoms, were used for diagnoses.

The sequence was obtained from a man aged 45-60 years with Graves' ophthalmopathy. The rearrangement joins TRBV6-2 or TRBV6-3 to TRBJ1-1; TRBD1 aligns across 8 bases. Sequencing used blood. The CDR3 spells CASRSDREPNTEAFF. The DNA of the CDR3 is TGTGCCAGCAGGTCGGACAGGGAGCCGAACACTGAAGCTTTCTTT.